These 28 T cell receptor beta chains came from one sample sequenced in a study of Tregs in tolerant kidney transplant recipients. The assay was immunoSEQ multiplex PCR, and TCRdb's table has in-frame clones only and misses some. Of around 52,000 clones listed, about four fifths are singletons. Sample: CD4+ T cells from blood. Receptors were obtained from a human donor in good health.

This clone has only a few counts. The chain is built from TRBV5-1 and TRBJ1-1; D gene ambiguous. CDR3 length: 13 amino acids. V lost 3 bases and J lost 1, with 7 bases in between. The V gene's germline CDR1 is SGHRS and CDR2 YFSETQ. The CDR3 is CASSSQSNTEAFF. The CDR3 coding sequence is TGCGCCAGCAGCTCCCAGTCGAACACTGAAGCTTTCTTT.

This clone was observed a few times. CDR3 sequence reads: CASSLRQFNYGYTF. The CDR3 DNA sequence: TGTGCCAGCAGTTTGAGACAGTTCAACTATGGCTACACCTTC. The V and J genes are TRBV6-5 and TRBJ1-2; maybe TRBD1 (5 bases). The V and J ends lost 4 bases and 2 bases respectively, with 11 bases between them. The CDR3 is made up of 14 amino acids. The germline gives CDR1 MNHEY, CDR2 SVGAGI.

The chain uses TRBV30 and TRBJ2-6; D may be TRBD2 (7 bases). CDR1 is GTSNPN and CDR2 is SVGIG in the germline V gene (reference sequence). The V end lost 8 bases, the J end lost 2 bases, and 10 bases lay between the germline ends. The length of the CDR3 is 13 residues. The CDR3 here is CAGGGPGANVLTF. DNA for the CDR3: TGTGCCGGGGGGGGGCCTGGGGCCAACGTCCTGACTTTC.

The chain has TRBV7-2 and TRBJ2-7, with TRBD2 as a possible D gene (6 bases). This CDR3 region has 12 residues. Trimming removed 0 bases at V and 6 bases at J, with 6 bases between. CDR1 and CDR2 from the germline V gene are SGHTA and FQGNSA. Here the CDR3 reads CASSLAGGEQYF. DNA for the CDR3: TGTGCCAGCAGCTTAGCGGGGGGCGAGCAGTACTTC.

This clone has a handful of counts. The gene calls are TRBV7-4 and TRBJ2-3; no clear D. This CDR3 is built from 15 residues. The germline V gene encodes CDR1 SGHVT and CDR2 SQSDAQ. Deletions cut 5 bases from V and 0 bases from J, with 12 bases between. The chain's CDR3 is CASSHTSSSTDTQYF. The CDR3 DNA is TGTGCCAGCAGCCACACTTCAAGCAGCACAGATACGCAGTATTTT.

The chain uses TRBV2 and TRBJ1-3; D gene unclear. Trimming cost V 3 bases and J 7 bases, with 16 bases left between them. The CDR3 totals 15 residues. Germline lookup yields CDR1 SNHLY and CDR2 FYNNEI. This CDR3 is CASSDLAVRRNTIYF. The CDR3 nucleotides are TGTGCCAGCAGTGACCTGGCAGTACGGAGGAACACCATATATTTT. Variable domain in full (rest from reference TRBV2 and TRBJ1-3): EPEVTQTPSHQVTQMGQEVILRCVPISNHLYFYWYRQILGQKVEFLVSFYNNEISEKSEIFDDQFSVERPDGSNFTLKIRSTKLEDSAMYFCASSDLAVRRNTIYFGEGSWLTVV.

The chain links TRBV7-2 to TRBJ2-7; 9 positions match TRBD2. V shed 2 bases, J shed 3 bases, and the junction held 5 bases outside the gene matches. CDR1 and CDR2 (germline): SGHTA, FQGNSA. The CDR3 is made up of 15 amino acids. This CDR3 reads CASSLKAGGNYEQYF. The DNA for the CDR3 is TGTGCCAGCAGCTTAAAAGCGGGGGGAAACTACGAGCAGTACTTC.

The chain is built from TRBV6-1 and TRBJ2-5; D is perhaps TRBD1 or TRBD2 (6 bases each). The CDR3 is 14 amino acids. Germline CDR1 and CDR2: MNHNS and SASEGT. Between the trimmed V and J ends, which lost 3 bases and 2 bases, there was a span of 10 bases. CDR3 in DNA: TGTGCCAGCAGTGATACAGGGAGGCAAGAGACCCAGTACTTC. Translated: CASSDTGRQETQYF.

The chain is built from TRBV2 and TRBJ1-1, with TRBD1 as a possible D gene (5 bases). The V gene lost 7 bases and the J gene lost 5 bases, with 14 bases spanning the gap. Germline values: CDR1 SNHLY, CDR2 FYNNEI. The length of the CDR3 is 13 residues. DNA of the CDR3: TGTGCCAGCAAATCAGGGCGGGGTACTGAAGCTTTCTTT. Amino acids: CASKSGRGTEAFF.

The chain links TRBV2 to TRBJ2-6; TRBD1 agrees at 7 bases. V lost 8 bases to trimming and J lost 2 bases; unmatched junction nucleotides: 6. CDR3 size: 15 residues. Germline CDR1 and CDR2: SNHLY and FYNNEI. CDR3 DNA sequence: TGTGCCAGCGGGACAGCGCGCGCTGGGGCCAACGTCCTGACTTTC. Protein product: CASGTARAGANVLTF.

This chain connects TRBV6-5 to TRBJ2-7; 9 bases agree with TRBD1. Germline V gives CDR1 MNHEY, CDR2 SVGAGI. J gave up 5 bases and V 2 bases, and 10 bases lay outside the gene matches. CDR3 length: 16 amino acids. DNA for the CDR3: TGTGCCAGCAGTTACCCACACAGGGGGCATTATAACGAGCAGTACTTC. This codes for CASSYPHRGHYNEQYF.

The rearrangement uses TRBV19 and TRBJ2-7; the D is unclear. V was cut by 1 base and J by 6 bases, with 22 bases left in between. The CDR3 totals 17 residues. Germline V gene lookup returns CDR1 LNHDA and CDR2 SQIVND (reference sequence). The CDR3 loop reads CASSIALSLGRGREQYF. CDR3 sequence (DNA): TGTGCCAGTAGTATAGCGTTATCCCTTGGGCGAGGCCGCGAGCAGTACTTC.

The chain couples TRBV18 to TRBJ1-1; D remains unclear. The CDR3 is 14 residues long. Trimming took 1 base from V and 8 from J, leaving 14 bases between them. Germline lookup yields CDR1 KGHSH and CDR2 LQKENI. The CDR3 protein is CASSPLPRAGEAFF. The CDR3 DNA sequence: TGTGCCAGCTCACCACTTCCGAGGGCGGGAGAAGCTTTCTTT.

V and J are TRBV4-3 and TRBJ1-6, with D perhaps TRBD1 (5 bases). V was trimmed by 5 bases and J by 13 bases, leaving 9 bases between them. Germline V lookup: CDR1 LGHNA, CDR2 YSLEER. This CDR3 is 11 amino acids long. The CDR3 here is CASSLGGPLHF. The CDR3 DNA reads TGCGCCAGCAGCTTGGGGGGGCCCCTCCACTTT.

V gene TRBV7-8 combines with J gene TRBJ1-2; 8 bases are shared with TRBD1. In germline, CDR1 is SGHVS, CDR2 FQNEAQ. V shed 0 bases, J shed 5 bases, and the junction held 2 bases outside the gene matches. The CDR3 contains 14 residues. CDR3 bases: TGTGCCAGCAGCTTAGCGACAGGGGATTATGGCTACACCTTC. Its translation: CASSLATGDYGYTF.

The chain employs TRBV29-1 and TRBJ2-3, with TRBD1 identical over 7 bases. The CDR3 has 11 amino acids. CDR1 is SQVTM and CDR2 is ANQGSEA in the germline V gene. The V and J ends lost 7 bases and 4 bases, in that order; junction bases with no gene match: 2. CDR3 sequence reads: CSGGQADTQYF. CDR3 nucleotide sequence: TGCAGCGGCGGACAGGCAGATACGCAGTATTTT.

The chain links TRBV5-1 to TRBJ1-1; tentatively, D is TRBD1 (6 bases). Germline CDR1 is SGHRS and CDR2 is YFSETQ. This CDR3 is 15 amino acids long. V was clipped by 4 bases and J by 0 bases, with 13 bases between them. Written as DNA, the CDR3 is TGCGCCAGCAGCAAGGAACAGGGAGTGAACACTGAAGCTTTCTTT. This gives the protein CASSKEQGVNTEAFF.

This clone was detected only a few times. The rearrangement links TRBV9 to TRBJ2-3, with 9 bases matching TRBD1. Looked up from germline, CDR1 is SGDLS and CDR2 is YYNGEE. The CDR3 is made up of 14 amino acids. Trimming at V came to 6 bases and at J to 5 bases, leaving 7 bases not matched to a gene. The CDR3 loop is CASTLTGGKDTQYF. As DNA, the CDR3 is TGTGCCAGCACCTTGACAGGGGGAAAAGATACGCAGTATTTT. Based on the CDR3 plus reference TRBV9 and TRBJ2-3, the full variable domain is DSGVTQTPKHLITATGQRVTLRCSPRSGDLSVYWYQQSLDQGLQFLIQYYNGEERAKGNILERFSAQQFPDLHSELNLSSLELGDSALYFCASTLTGGKDTQYFGPGTRLTVL.

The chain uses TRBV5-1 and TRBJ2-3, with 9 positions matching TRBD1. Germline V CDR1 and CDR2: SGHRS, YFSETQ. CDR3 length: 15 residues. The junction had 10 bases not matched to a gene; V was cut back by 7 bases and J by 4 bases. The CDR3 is CASRLLQGASDTQYF. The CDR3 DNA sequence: TGCGCCAGCCGGTTGCTACAGGGGGCATCAGATACGCAGTATTTT.

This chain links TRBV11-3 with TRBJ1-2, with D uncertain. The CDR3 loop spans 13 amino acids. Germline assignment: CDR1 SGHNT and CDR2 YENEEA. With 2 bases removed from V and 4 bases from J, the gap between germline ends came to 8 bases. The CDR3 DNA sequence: TGTGCCAGCAGCTTAAAGGCAGCCTATGGCTACACCTTC. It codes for CASSLKAAYGYTF.

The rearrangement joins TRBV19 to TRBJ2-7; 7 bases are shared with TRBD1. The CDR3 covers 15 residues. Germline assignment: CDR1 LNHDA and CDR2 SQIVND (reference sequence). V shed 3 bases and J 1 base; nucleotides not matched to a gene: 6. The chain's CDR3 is CASSMNRGDSYEQYF. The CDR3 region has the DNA TGTGCCAGTAGTATGAACAGGGGTGATTCCTACGAGCAGTACTTC.

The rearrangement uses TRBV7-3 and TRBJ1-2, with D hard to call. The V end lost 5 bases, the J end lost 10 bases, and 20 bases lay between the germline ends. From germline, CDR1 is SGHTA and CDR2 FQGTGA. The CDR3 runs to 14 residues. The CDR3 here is CASSPSEGVISYTF. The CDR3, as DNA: TGTGCCAGCAGCCCCTCCGAAGGAGTGATTTCCTACACCTTC.

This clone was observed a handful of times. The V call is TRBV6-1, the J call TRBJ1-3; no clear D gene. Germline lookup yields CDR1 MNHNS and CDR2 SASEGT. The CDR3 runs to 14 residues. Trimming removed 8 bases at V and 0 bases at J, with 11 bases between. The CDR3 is CASLGRFSGNTIYF. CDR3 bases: TGTGCCAGCTTAGGACGGTTCTCTGGAAACACCATATATTTT.

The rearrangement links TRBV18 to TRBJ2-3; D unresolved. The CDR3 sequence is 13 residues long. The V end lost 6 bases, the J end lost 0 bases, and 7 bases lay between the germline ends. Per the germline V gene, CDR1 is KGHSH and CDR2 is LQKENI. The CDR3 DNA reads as TGTGCCAGCTCCCCGATGAGCACAGATACGCAGTATTTT. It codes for CASSPMSTDTQYF.

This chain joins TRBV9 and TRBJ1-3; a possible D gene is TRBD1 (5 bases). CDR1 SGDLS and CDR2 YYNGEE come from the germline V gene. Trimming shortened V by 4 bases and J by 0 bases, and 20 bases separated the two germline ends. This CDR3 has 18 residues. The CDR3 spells CASSHPRKQVFSGNTIYF. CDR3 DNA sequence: TGTGCCAGCAGCCACCCCCGCAAACAGGTTTTCTCTGGAAACACCATATATTTT.

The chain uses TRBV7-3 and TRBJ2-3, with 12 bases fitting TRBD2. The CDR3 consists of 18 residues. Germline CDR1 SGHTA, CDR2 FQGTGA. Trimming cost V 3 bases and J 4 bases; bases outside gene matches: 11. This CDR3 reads CASSFGLAGGPGADTQYF. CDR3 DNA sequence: TGTGCCAGCAGCTTCGGGCTAGCGGGAGGGCCTGGAGCAGATACGCAGTATTTT.

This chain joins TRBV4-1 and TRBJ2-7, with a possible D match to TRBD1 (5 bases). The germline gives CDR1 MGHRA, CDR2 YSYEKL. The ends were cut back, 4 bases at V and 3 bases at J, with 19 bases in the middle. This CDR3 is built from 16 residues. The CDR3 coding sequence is TGCGCCAGCAGCCCTGGAGTACAGGCCAAAAACTACGAGCAGTACTTC. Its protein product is CASSPGVQAKNYEQYF.

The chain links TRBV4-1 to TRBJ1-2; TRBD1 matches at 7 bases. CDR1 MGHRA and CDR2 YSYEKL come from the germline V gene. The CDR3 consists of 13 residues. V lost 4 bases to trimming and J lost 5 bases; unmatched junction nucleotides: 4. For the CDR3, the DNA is TGCGCCAGCAGCCTAGGGACAGCGTATGGCTACACCTTC. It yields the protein CASSLGTAYGYTF.